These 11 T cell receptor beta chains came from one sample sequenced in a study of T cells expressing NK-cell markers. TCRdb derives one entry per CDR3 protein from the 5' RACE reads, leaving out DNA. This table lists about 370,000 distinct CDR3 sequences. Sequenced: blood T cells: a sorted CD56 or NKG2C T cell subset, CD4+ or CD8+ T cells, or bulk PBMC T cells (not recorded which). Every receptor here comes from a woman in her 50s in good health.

CDR3 in amino acids: CASSPGWSGRGEDNEQFF. The gene calls are TRBV5-1 and TRBJ2-1; TCRdb indicates TRBD2, and absent DNA this call remains unverified. Per germline, CDR1 SGHRS and CDR2 YFSETQ. The CDR3 loop spans 18 amino acids. Full variable domain (remainder filled in from reference TRBV5-1 and TRBJ2-1): KAGVTQTPRYLIKTRGQQVTLSCSPISGHRSVSWYQQTPGQGLQFLFEYFSETQRNKGNFPGRFSGRQFSNSRSEMNVSTLELGDSALYLCASSPGWSGRGEDNEQFFGPGTRLTVL.

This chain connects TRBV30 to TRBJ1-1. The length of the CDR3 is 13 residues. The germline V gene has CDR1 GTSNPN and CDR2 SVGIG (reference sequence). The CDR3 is CAWSLQKNTEAFF. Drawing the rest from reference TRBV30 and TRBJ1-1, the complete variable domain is SQTIHQWPATLVQPVGSPLSLECTVEGTSNPNLYWYRQAAGRGLQLLFYSVGIGQISSEVPQNLSASRPQDRQFILSSKKLLLSDSGFYLCAWSLQKNTEAFFGQGTRLTVV.

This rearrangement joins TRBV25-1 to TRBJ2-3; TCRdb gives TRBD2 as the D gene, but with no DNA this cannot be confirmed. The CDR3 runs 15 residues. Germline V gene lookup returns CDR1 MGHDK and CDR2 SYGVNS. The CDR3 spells CASSDVLADTDTQYF.

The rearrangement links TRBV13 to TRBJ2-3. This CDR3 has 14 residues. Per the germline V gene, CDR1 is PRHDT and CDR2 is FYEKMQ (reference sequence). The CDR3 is CASSDVGSTDTQYF.

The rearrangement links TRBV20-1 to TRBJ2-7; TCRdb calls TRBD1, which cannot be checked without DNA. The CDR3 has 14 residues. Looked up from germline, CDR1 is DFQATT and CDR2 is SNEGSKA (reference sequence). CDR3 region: CSASGAAYSYEQYF.

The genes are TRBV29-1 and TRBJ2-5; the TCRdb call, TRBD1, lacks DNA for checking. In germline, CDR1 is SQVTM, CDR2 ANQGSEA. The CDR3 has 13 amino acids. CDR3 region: CSVVRRGQETQYF.

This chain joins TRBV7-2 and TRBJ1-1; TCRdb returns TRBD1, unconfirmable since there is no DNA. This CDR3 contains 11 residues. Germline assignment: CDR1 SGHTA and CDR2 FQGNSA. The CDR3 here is CASSPLGEAFF.

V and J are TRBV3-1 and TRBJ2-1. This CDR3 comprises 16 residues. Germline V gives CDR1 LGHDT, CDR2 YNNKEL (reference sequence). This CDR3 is CASSPAGRTSYNEQFF.

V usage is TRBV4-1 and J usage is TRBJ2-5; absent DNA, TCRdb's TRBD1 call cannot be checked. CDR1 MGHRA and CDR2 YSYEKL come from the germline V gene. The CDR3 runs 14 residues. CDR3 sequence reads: CASSQFGGEETQYF.

CDR3 loop: CASSLAPGGEQFF. This rearrangement joins TRBV5-1 to TRBJ2-1; TCRdb indicates TRBD2, and absent DNA this call remains unverified. Germline V gene data show CDR1 as SGHRS and CDR2 as YFSETQ. The CDR3 totals 13 residues. Using reference TRBV5-1 and TRBJ2-1 for the parts outside the CDR3, the full variable domain is KAGVTQTPRYLIKTRGQQVTLSCSPISGHRSVSWYQQTPGQGLQFLFEYFSETQRNKGNFPGRFSGRQFSNSRSEMNVSTLELGDSALYLCASSLAPGGEQFFGPGTRLTVL.

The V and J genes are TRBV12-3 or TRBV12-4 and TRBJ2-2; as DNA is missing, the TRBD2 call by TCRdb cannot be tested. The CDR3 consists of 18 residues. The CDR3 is CASTDRLAGVRNTGELFF.